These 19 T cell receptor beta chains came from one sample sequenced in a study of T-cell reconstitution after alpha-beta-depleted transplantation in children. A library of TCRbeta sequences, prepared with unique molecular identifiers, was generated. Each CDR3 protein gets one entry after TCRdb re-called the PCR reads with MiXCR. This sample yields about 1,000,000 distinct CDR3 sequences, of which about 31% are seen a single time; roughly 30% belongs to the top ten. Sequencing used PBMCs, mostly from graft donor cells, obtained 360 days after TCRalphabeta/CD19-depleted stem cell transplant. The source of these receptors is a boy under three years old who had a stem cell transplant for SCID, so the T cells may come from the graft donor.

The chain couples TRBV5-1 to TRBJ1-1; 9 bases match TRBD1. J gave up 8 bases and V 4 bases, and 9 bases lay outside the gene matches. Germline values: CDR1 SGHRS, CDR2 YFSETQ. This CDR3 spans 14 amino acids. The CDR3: CASSANRGRLEAFF. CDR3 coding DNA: TGCGCCAGCAGCGCAAACAGGGGGCGCTTGGAAGCTTTCTTT.

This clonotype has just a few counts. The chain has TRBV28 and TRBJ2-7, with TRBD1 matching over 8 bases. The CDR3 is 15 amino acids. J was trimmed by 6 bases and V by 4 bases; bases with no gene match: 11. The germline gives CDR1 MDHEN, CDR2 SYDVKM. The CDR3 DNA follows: TGTGCCAGCAGTTATCGAAGACAGGGGATTACCGAGCAGTACTTC. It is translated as CASSYRRQGITEQYF.

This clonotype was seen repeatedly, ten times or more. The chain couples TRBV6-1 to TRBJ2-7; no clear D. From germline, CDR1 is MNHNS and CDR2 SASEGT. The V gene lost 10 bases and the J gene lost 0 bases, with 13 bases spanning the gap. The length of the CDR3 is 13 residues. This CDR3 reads CATTTWNSYEQYF. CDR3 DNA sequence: TGTGCCACCACGACCTGGAACTCCTACGAGCAGTACTTC.

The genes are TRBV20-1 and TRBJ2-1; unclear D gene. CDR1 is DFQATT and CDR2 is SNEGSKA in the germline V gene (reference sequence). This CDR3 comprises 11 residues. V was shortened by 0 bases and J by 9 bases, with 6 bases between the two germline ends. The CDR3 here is CSARDPGEQFF. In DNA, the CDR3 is TGCAGTGCTAGAGACCCTGGTGAGCAGTTCTTC.

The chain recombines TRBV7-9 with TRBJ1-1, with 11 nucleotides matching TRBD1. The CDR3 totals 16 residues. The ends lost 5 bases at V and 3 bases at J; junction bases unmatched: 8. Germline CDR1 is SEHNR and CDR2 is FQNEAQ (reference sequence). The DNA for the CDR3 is TGTGCCAGCAGCCTTCTCGGACAGGGGGCTGACACTGAAGCTTTCTTT. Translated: CASSLLGQGADTEAFF. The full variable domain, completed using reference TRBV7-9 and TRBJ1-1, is DTGVSQNPRHKITKRGQNVTFRCDPISEHNRLYWYRQTLGQGPEFLTYFQNEAQLEKSRLLSDRFSAERPKGSFSTLEIQRTEQGDSAMYLCASSLLGQGADTEAFFGQGTRLTVV.

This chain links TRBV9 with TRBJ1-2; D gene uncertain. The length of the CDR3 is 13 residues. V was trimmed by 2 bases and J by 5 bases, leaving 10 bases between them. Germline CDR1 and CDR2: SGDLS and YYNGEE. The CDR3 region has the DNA TGTGCCAGCAGCGTCCAGGAGAAATATGGCTACACCTTC. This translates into CASSVQEKYGYTF.

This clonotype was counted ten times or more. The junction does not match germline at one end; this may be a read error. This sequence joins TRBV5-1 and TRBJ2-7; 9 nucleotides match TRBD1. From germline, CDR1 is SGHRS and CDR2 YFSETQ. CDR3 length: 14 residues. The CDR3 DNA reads TGTGCCAGCAGCGGACAGGGGTCCTCCTACGAGCAGTACTTC. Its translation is CASSGQGSSYEQYF. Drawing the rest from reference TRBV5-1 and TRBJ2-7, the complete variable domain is KAGVTQTPRYLIKTRGQQVTLSCSPISGHRSVSWYQQTPGQGLQFLFEYFSETQRNKGNFPGRFSGRQFSNSRSEMNVSTLELGDSALYLCASSGQGSSYEQYFGPGTRLTVT.

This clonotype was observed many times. The CDR3, as DNA: TGCAGCGTTGTGCCCAGCGGGGTGTACAATGAGCAGTTCTTC. This encodes CSVVPSGVYNEQFF. The V and J genes are TRBV29-1 and TRBJ2-1; TRBD2 agrees at 7 bases. Germline V lookup: CDR1 SQVTM, CDR2 ANQGSEA. The CDR3 spans 14 residues. The trim removed 4 bases at V and 4 bases at J, leaving 7 bases unmatched.

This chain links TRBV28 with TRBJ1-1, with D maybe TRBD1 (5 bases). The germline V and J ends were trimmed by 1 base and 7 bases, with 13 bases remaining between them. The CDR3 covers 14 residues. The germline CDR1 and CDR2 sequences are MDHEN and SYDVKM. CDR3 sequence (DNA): TGTGCCAGCAGTTTATACCAGGGTAGGGATGAAGCTTTCTTT. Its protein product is CASSLYQGRDEAFF. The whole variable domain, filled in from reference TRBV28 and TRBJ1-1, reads DVKVTQSSRYLVKRTGEKVFLECVQDMDHENMFWYRQDPGLGLRLIYFSYDVKMKEKGDIPEGYSVSREKKERFSLILESASTNQTSMYLCASSLYQGRDEAFFGQGTRLTVV.

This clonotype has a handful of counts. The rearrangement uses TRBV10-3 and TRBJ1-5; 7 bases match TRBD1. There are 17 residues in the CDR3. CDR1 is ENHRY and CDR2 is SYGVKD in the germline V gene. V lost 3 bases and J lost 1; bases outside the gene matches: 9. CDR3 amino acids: CAISDPGGVGSNQPQHF. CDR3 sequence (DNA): TGTGCCATCAGTGACCCAGGGGGGGTGGGAAGCAATCAGCCCCAGCATTTT.

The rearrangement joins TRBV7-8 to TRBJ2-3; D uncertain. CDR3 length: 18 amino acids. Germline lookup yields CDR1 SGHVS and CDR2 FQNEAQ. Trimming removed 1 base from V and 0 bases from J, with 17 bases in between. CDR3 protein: CASSLESRLLTSTDTQYF. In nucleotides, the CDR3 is TGTGCCAGCAGCTTAGAGTCCCGACTTCTAACTAGCACAGATACGCAGTATTTT.

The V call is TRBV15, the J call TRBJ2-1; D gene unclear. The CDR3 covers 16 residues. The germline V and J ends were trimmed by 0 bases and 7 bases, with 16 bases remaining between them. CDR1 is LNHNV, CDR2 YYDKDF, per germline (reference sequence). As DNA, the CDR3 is TGTGCCACCAGCAGAGATGGAACGATTACTTGGAATGAGCAGTTCTTC. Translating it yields CATSRDGTITWNEQFF.

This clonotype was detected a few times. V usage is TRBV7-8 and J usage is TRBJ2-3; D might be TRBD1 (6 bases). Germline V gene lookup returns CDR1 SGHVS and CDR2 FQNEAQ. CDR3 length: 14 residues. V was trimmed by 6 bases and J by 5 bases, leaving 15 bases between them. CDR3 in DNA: TGTGCCAGCAGGCTGTGGGGGCTGCAAGATACGCAGTATTTT. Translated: CASRLWGLQDTQYF.

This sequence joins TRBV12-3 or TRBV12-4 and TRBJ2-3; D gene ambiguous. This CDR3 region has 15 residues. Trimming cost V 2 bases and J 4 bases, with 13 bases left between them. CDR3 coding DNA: TGTGCCAGCAGTTTAACCTCATACACCGCAGATACGCAGTATTTT. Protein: CASSLTSYTADTQYF.

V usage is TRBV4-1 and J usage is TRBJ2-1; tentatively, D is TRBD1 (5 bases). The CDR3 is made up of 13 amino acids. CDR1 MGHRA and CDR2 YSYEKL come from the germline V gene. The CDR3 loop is CGCGRASYNEQFF. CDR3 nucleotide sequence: TGCGGCTGTGGCAGGGCCAGCTACAATGAGCAGTTCTTC.

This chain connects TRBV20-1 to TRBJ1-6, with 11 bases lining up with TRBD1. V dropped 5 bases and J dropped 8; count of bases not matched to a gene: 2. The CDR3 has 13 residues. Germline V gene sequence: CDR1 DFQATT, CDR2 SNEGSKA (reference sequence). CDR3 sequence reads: CSALGQGDSPLHF. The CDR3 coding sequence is TGCAGTGCTTTGGGACAGGGGGATTCACCCCTCCACTTT.

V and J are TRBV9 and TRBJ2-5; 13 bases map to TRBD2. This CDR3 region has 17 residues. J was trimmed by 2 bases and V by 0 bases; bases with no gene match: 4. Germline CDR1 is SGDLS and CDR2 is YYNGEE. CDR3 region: CASSVDGTSGTQETQYF. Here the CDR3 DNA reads TGTGCCAGCAGCGTAGATGGGACTAGCGGGACTCAAGAGACCCAGTACTTC.

As DNA, the CDR3 is TGTGCCAGCAGTGAGCACCGGGAGAACACTGAAGCTTTCTTT. Its translation is CASSEHRENTEAFF. The rearrangement links TRBV25-1 to TRBJ1-1; no clear D gene. The CDR3 consists of 14 residues. Per the germline V gene, CDR1 is MGHDK and CDR2 is SYGVNS. V was shortened by 3 bases and J by 1 base, with 9 bases between the two germline ends.

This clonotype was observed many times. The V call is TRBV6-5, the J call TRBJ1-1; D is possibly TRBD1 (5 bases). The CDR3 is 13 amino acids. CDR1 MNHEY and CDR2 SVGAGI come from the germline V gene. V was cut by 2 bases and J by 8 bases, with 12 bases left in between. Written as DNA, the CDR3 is TGTGCCAGCAGTTACGGGGGTCTTCAGGAAGCTTTCTTT. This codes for CASSYGGLQEAFF.